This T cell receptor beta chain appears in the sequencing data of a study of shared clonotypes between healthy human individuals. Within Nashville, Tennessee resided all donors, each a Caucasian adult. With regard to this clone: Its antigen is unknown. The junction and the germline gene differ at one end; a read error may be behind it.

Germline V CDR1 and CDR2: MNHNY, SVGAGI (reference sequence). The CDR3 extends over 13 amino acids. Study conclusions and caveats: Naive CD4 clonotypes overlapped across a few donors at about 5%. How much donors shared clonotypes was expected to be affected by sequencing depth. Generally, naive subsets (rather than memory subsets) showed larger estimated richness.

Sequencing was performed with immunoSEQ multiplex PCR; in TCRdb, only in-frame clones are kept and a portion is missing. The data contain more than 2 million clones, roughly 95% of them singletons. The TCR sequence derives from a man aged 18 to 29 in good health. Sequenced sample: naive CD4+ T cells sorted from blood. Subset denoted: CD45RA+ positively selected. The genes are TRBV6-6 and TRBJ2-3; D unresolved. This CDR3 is CAGRLLFSDTQYF. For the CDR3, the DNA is TGTGCCGGCAGACTTCTTTTTTCAGATACGCAGTATTTT.